This entry lists 18 T cell receptor beta chains sequenced from one sample in a study of cytomegalovirus exposure and HLA in healthy donors. The PCR used 60 Vbeta and 13 Jbeta primers. Using immunoSEQ multiplex PCR, the repertoire was profiled, and TCRdb retains in-frame clones only, with some absent. The data contain about 130,000 clones, 17% of them singletons. Sequences were obtained from PBMCs. The receptors here all came from a female donor in good health and CMV-seropositive.

The table lists this clone with a few counts. This sequence joins TRBV7-6 and TRBJ2-7; 12 bases fit TRBD1. This CDR3 region has 17 residues. Germline CDR1 SGHVS, CDR2 FNYEAQ. Germline trimming cut 4 bases from V and 3 bases from J; bases unmatched to any gene: 10. This CDR3 is CASSSVVRDRGRYEQYF. CDR3 DNA: TGTGCCAGCAGCTCGGTGGTGCGGGACAGGGGGCGCTACGAGCAGTACTTC. Full variable domain (remainder filled in from reference TRBV7-6 and TRBJ2-7): GAGVSQSPRYKVTKRGQDVALRCDPISGHVSLYWYRQALGQGPEFLTYFNYEAQQDKSGLPNDRFSAERPEGSISTLTIQRTEQRDSAMYRCASSSVVRDRGRYEQYFGPGTRLTVT.

The chain couples TRBV7-8 to TRBJ1-6; a possible D gene is TRBD1 (5 bases). V lost 2 bases and J lost 10, with 15 bases in between. In germline, CDR1 is SGHVS, CDR2 FQNEAQ. This CDR3 has 15 residues. CDR3 residues: CASSLSSGGKSPLHF. CDR3 nucleotide sequence: TGTGCCAGCAGCTTAAGTTCGGGGGGAAAGTCACCCCTCCACTTT.

Only a few counts were recorded for this clone. J is TRBJ1-2 and V is TRBV4-3; possible D gene TRBD1, 5 bases. This CDR3 spans 15 amino acids. CDR1 is LGHNA and CDR2 is YSLEER in the germline V gene. V lost 0 bases to trimming and J lost 3 bases, with 11 bases between them. In nucleotides, the CDR3 is TGCGCCAGCAGCCAAGATCGGCAGGGTTACTATGGCTACACCTTC. This gives the protein CASSQDRQGYYGYTF.

This rearrangement joins TRBV27 to TRBJ2-3; D may be TRBD2 (6 bases). The CDR3 loop spans 16 amino acids. Germline-derived CDR1 and CDR2 are MNHEY and SMNVEV (reference sequence). Between the trimmed V and J ends, which lost 5 bases and 4 bases, there was a span of 19 bases. The CDR3 spells CASSPSSGLTSDTQYF. In nucleotides, the CDR3 is TGTGCCAGCAGTCCTTCCTCGGGACTCACCTCAGATACGCAGTATTTT.

This clone was seen only a few times. J is TRBJ1-4 and V is TRBV4-1, with 9 bases matching TRBD1. The CDR3 is 15 residues long. Germline CDR1 reads MGHRA; CDR2 reads YSYEKL. The junction had 6 bases not matched to a gene; V was cut back by 2 bases and J by 8 bases. In DNA form, the CDR3 reads TGCGCCAGCAGCCAACCGGGACAGGGAAGAGAAAAACTGTTTTTT. Translated: CASSQPGQGREKLFF.

The chain links TRBV2 to TRBJ2-2; D is ambiguous. The CDR3 is 12 residues long. The germline CDR1 and CDR2 sequences are SNHLY and FYNNEI. Trimming pared 7 bases from V and 8 bases from J, leaving 11 bases between. The CDR3 DNA reads TGTGCCAGCAATTACTTCCGAGGGGAGCTGTTTTTT. It encodes CASNYFRGELFF.

This chain uses TRBV5-4 with TRBJ1-4; 7 nucleotides agree with TRBD1. The CDR3 extends over 15 amino acids. The junction had 10 bases not matched to a gene; V was cut back by 4 bases and J by 7 bases. Germline lookup yields CDR1 SGHNT and CDR2 YYREEE (reference sequence). The CDR3 loop reads CASSPAQGGSEKLFF. The CDR3 bases are TGTGCCAGCAGCCCCGCCCAGGGGGGAAGTGAAAAACTGTTTTTT.

This chain uses TRBV27 with TRBJ2-5; D uncertain. The CDR3 loop spans 15 amino acids. V lost 0 bases and J 2 bases, leaving 10 bases between the germline ends. Germline-derived CDR1 and CDR2 are MNHEY and SMNVEV (reference sequence). The CDR3 sequence: CASSLSWAAQETQYF. The CDR3 nucleotides read TGTGCCAGCAGTTTATCATGGGCAGCTCAAGAGACCCAGTACTTC.

The rearrangement links TRBV5-1 to TRBJ2-7; no reliable D call. Looked up from germline, CDR1 is SGHRS and CDR2 is YFSETQ. Trimming pared 0 bases from V and 4 bases from J, leaving 14 bases between. The CDR3 is made up of 15 amino acids. CDR3 coding DNA: TGCGCCAGCAGCTTGGCCGTGGCAGGTCGGTACGAGCAGTACTTC. This encodes CASSLAVAGRYEQYF.

This clone was seen only a few times. This chain connects TRBV7-2 to TRBJ2-5; TRBD2 is a possible D gene (6 bases). The germline V and J ends were trimmed by 0 bases and 2 bases, with 7 bases remaining between them. Germline CDR1 SGHTA, CDR2 FQGNSA. This CDR3 contains 14 residues. The CDR3 DNA follows: TGTGCCAGCAGCTTAGCGGGGGGACAAGAGACCCAGTACTTC. It encodes CASSLAGGQETQYF.

V and J are TRBV2 and TRBJ1-4, with D perhaps TRBD1 (5 bases). Trimming cost V 5 bases and J 7 bases, with 17 bases left between them. The CDR3 extends over 15 amino acids. Germline V gene data show CDR1 as SNHLY and CDR2 as FYNNEI. The CDR3: CASSPQGNLSEKLFF. In DNA, the CDR3 is TGTGCCAGCAGTCCTCAGGGTAACTTAAGTGAAAAACTGTTTTTT.

The genes are TRBV4-3 and TRBJ1-1; D gene unclear. Looked up from germline, CDR1 is LGHNA and CDR2 is YSLEER. The V end lost 0 bases, the J end lost 2 bases, and 10 bases lay between the germline ends. CDR3 length: 15 residues. This CDR3 is CASSQEARLNTEAFF. Written as DNA, the CDR3 is TGCGCCAGCAGCCAAGAGGCCAGACTTAACACTGAAGCTTTCTTT.

This clone was detected only a few times. V is TRBV5-1 and J is TRBJ2-7, with 9 bases fitting TRBD1. With V trimmed by 0 bases and J by 2 bases, 0 bases remained unmatched. Germline V gene lookup returns CDR1 SGHRS and CDR2 YFSETQ. The CDR3 loop spans 14 amino acids. The CDR3: CASSLGQGAYEQYF. CDR3 bases: TGCGCCAGCAGCTTGGGACAGGGGGCCTACGAGCAGTACTTC. The full variable domain, its missing parts supplied by reference TRBV5-1 and TRBJ2-7, is KAGVTQTPRYLIKTRGQQVTLSCSPISGHRSVSWYQQTPGQGLQFLFEYFSETQRNKGNFPGRFSGRQFSNSRSEMNVSTLELGDSALYLCASSLGQGAYEQYFGPGTRLTVT.

The chain has TRBV30 and TRBJ1-1; TRBD1 might be the D (6 bases). The CDR3 runs 15 residues. Trimming left V 6 bases short and J 3 bases short, with 20 bases between. Germline V gives CDR1 GTSNPN, CDR2 SVGIG (reference sequence). CDR3 amino acids: CACTRRGGLDTEAFF. The CDR3 nucleotides are TGTGCCTGCACAAGGAGGGGGGGGTTGGACACTGAAGCTTTCTTT.

This clone came up a few times. The chain carries TRBV16 and TRBJ2-7; the match to TRBD1 covers 7 bases. The CDR3 spans 15 residues. Germline V lookup: CDR1 KGHSY, CDR2 FQNENV. V dropped 0 bases and J dropped 2; count of bases not matched to a gene: 4. The CDR3 DNA reads TGTGCCAGCAGCCAATCGCGGACAGGAGCCTACGAGCAGTACTTC. Its protein product is CASSQSRTGAYEQYF.

The CDR3 spells CASSQTVYGYTF. The CDR3 DNA reads TGTGCCAGCAGCCAGACAGTCTATGGCTACACCTTC. The chain joins TRBV5-8 to TRBJ1-2; D is perhaps TRBD1 (5 bases). The CDR3 is made up of 12 amino acids. Per germline, CDR1 SGHTS and CDR2 YDEGEE. The V gene lost 4 bases and the J gene lost 4 bases, with 8 bases spanning the gap.

This clone was counted between two and nine times. This sequence joins TRBV6-1 and TRBJ2-7; 7 positions agree with TRBD2. Looked up from germline, CDR1 is MNHNS and CDR2 is SASEGT. CDR3 size: 13 residues. V lost 6 bases to trimming and J lost 3 bases; unmatched junction nucleotides: 5. The chain's CDR3 is CASSLGGNYEQYF. CDR3 nucleotide sequence: TGTGCCAGCAGCCTCGGGGGGAACTACGAGCAGTACTTC.

The chain links TRBV29-1 to TRBJ1-4, with D tentatively TRBD1 (5 bases). The germline CDR1 and CDR2 sequences are SQVTM and ANQGSEA. The CDR3 runs to 14 residues. V lost 2 bases to trimming and J lost 9 bases, with 16 bases between them. The CDR3 coding sequence is TGCAGCGTTGAATTAGGGGCGTCTAGGCAAAAACTGTTTTTT. Translating gives CSVELGASRQKLFF.